A single sample is the source of the 28 T cell receptor beta chains below, sequenced in a study of human T cells and chemical hapten exposure. TCRdb called the RACE reads again in MiXCR, with one record for every CDR3 protein. Counted here are tens of thousands of distinct CDR3 sequences, about an eighth occurring once; the ten biggest clones make up under 7%. Time point specified: pre-sensitization, week 0. Sample treatment: therapeutic diphenylcyclopropenone sensitization with weekly scalp DPC. The sample in question was whole blood, obtained in connection with sensitization to the hapten diphenylcyclopropenone (DPC). All receptors come from a woman in her 30s with alopecia areata. Some clones in this sample may be carry-over from other donors' samples.

For this clonotype: This sequence may be a read error, since a much larger clone differs from it by one base. The chain combines TRBV6-6 with TRBJ1-2; no clear D. Germline V gives CDR1 MNHNY, CDR2 SVGAGI (reference sequence). The CDR3 extends over 12 amino acids. Trimming took off 4 bases at V and 4 bases at J, with 7 bases between the two ends. Written as DNA, the CDR3 is TGTGCCAGCAGTTGCCTAAGCTATGGCTACACCTTC. As protein: CASSCLSYGYTF.

This clonotype was observed at least ten times. The J gene is TRBJ2-1, the V gene TRBV27; D is undetermined. This CDR3 spans 14 amino acids. V lost 4 bases and J lost 8, with 15 bases in between. Germline V gives CDR1 MNHEY, CDR2 SMNVEV (reference sequence). The CDR3 region has the DNA TGTGCCAGCAGTTCCCTGGAATCTCCCCATGAGCAGTTCTTC. It specifies CASSSLESPHEQFF.

This chain uses TRBV4-3 with TRBJ2-1; 7 nucleotides line up with TRBD2. The CDR3 totals 17 residues. Trimming cost V 1 base and J 2 bases; bases outside gene matches: 8. Germline CDR1 is LGHNA and CDR2 is YSLEER. In DNA form, the CDR3 reads TGCGCCAGCAGCCAAGTCCTTCTAGCGGAAACCTACAATGAGCAGTTCTTC. Translating it yields CASSQVLLAETYNEQFF.

This clonotype showed up just a few times. The CDR3 sequence is CASSLRGQPTDTQYF. In DNA form, the CDR3 reads TGTGCCAGCAGTTTAAGGGGACAGCCCACAGATACGCAGTATTTT. J is TRBJ2-3 and V is TRBV28; TRBD1 aligns across 7 bases. Germline CDR1 MDHEN, CDR2 SYDVKM. CDR3 length: 15 amino acids. V shed 2 bases and J 2 bases; nucleotides not matched to a gene: 4. Using reference TRBV28 and TRBJ2-3 for the parts outside the CDR3, the full variable domain is DVKVTQSSRYLVKRTGEKVFLECVQDMDHENMFWYRQDPGLGLRLIYFSYDVKMKEKGDIPEGYSVSREKKERFSLILESASTNQTSMYLCASSLRGQPTDTQYFGPGTRLTVL.

The table lists this clonotype with many counts. The genes are TRBV18 and TRBJ2-5; 10 positions agree with TRBD2. Germline V gene lookup returns CDR1 KGHSH and CDR2 LQKENI. This CDR3 contains 16 residues. The junction had 4 bases not matched to a gene; V was cut back by 2 bases and J by 1 base. The DNA of the CDR3 is TGTGCCAGCTCACCAAGCCCTAGCGGGAGCCAAGAGACCCAGTACTTC. Amino acids: CASSPSPSGSQETQYF.

This clonotype was counted many times. The V call is TRBV6-5, the J call TRBJ2-5; TRBD2 aligns across 14 bases. The ends lost 6 bases at V and 5 bases at J; junction bases unmatched: 8. This CDR3 has 16 residues. Germline loops: CDR1 MNHEY, CDR2 SVGAGI. The CDR3 region is CASRLGLAGALETQYF. The CDR3 bases are TGTGCCAGCAGATTGGGACTAGCGGGAGCGTTGGAGACCCAGTACTTC.

The gene calls are TRBV3-1 and TRBJ1-5; 7 nucleotides line up with TRBD1. The junction had 6 bases not matched to a gene; V was cut back by 9 bases and J by 7 bases. There are 12 residues in the CDR3. From germline, CDR1 is LGHDT and CDR2 YNNKEL (reference sequence). CDR3 sequence: CASRDRDQPQHF. CDR3 bases: TGTGCCAGTCGAGACAGGGACCAGCCCCAGCATTTT.

This clonotype was detected many times. The V and J genes are TRBV7-2 and TRBJ1-2, with a weak D call TRBD1 (6 bases). CDR3 size: 14 residues. Trimming removed 4 bases at V and 4 bases at J, with 13 bases between. The germline V gene has CDR1 SGHTA and CDR2 FQGNSA. CDR3 protein: CASSSQGLAYGYTF. The CDR3 DNA sequence: TGTGCCAGCAGCTCACAGGGTCTAGCCTATGGCTACACCTTC.

The chain joins TRBV12-3 or TRBV12-4 to TRBJ1-2; no clear D. The V end lost 5 bases, the J end lost 4 bases, and 11 bases lay between the germline ends. The CDR3 sequence is 13 residues long. The CDR3 loop reads CASSAAKGYGYTF. The CDR3 nucleotides read TGTGCCAGCAGTGCCGCGAAGGGCTATGGCTACACCTTC.

This clonotype came up many times. The chain couples TRBV9 to TRBJ2-5; 7 nucleotides line up with TRBD2. The CDR3 is made up of 15 amino acids. Germline values: CDR1 SGDLS, CDR2 YYNGEE. Germline trimming cut 7 bases from V and 5 bases from J; bases unmatched to any gene: 14. The CDR3 region is CASGRAGGLVETQYF. CDR3 nucleotides: TGTGCCAGCGGGAGGGCCGGGGGTTTAGTGGAGACCCAGTACTTC. The variable domain in full, with the rest retrieved from reference TRBV9 and TRBJ2-5, is DSGVTQTPKHLITATGQRVTLRCSPRSGDLSVYWYQQSLDQGLQFLIQYYNGEERAKGNILERFSAQQFPDLHSELNLSSLELGDSALYFCASGRAGGLVETQYFGPGTRLLVL.

This clonotype was counted only a few times. The CDR3 nucleotides are TGTGCCAGCAGCTTGGGACAAATCCTCCGAACCGGGGAGCTGTTTTTT. Translated, it gives CASSLGQILRTGELFF. V usage is TRBV5-8 and J usage is TRBJ2-2; D is undetermined. The CDR3 length is 16 residues. The V gene lost 0 bases and the J gene lost 5 bases, with 14 bases spanning the gap. CDR1 is SGHTS, CDR2 YDEGEE, per germline.

This clonotype has a handful of counts. This chain uses TRBV5-1 with TRBJ2-1, with D perhaps matching TRBD1 or TRBD2 (6 bases each). The CDR3 length is 15 residues. The germline V and J ends were trimmed by 6 bases and 8 bases, with 21 bases remaining between them. Per the germline V gene, CDR1 is SGHRS and CDR2 is YFSETQ. The CDR3 DNA reads TGCGCCAGCACCATGTACGGGGGCCTGGGCGATGAGCAGTTCTTC. Its translation: CASTMYGGLGDEQFF. Full variable domain (remainder filled in from reference TRBV5-1 and TRBJ2-1): KAGVTQTPRYLIKTRGQQVTLSCSPISGHRSVSWYQQTPGQGLQFLFEYFSETQRNKGNFPGRFSGRQFSNSRSEMNVSTLELGDSALYLCASTMYGGLGDEQFFGPGTRLTVL.

V gene TRBV15 combines with J gene TRBJ1-2; D uncertain. Germline CDR1 and CDR2: LNHNV and YYDKDF (reference sequence). The CDR3 totals 15 residues. Trimming removed 5 bases from V and 4 bases from J, with 17 bases in between. CDR3 amino acids: CATSPSGVLGYGYTF. For the CDR3, the DNA is TGTGCCACCAGCCCCAGCGGGGTCTTAGGCTATGGCTACACCTTC.

V is TRBV29-1 and J is TRBJ2-1; no definite D call. CDR3 length: 14 residues. Germline V gene lookup returns CDR1 SQVTM and CDR2 ANQGSEA. V was clipped by 7 bases and J by 0 bases, with 13 bases between them. CDR3 DNA: TGCAGCGCCGATTTCCGCACCTCCTACAATGAGCAGTTCTTC. Amino acid sequence: CSADFRTSYNEQFF.

This clonotype was counted many times. The rearrangement joins TRBV18 to TRBJ2-1; 7 bases are a match to TRBD2. J lost 9 bases, V lost 5 bases, and 4 bases had no gene match. CDR1 KGHSH and CDR2 LQKENI come from the germline V gene. The CDR3 runs 12 residues. The CDR3, as DNA: TGTGCCAGCTCATCCAGGGAGGGTGAGCAGTTCTTC. This translates into CASSSREGEQFF.

The chain recombines TRBV7-2 with TRBJ2-4; D is undetermined. The CDR3 extends over 16 amino acids. Germline CDR1 and CDR2: SGHTA and FQGNSA. Trimming took 2 bases from V and 0 from J, leaving 11 bases between them. The CDR3 loop is CASSLLTSLAKNIQYF. The CDR3 coding sequence is TGTGCCAGCAGCTTATTAACATCACTAGCCAAAAACATTCAGTACTTC. Combining the CDR3 with reference TRBV7-2 and TRBJ2-4 gives the whole variable domain GAGVSQSPSNKVTEKGKDVELRCDPISGHTALYWYRQSLGQGLEFLIYFQGNSAPDKSGLPSDRFSAERTGGSVSTLTIQRTQQEDSAVYLCASSLLTSLAKNIQYFGAGTRLSVL.

This clonotype was picked up many times. The rearrangement joins TRBV28 to TRBJ1-6; 7 bases match TRBD1. The junction had 8 bases not matched to a gene; V was cut back by 5 bases and J by 7 bases. Germline V gene sequence: CDR1 MDHEN, CDR2 SYDVKM. This CDR3 is built from 15 residues. This CDR3 is CASSPRQGGNSPLHF. As DNA, the CDR3 is TGTGCCAGCAGTCCCCGACAGGGAGGGAATTCACCCCTCCACTTT.

This clonotype was seen repeatedly, ten times or more. The gene calls are TRBV20-1 and TRBJ2-1; unclear D gene. V lost 3 bases and J lost 1, with 10 bases in between. The germline V gene encodes CDR1 DFQATT and CDR2 SNEGSKA (reference sequence). The CDR3 has 14 amino acids. This CDR3 reads CSARPWRSYNEQFF. The CDR3 DNA reads as TGCAGTGCTAGGCCATGGCGGTCCTACAATGAGCAGTTCTTC.

In its sample, this clonotype was seen many times. This chain uses TRBV29-1 with TRBJ2-7, with TRBD1 matching over 12 bases. The CDR3 length is 13 residues. From germline, CDR1 is SQVTM and CDR2 ANQGSEA. The junction had 2 bases not matched to a gene; V was cut back by 4 bases and J by 4 bases. CDR3 protein: CSVGDRGLYEQYF. In DNA form, the CDR3 reads TGCAGCGTTGGGGACAGGGGGCTGTACGAGCAGTACTTC.

The chain joins TRBV3-1 to TRBJ1-1; 7 nucleotides agree with TRBD1. The CDR3 spans 15 residues. V shed 2 bases, J shed 4 bases, and the junction held 7 bases outside the gene matches. Germline V gene sequence: CDR1 LGHDT, CDR2 YNNKEL (reference sequence). The CDR3 bases are TGTGCCAGCAGCCAAACAGGGGCTAGGGGCACTGAAGCTTTCTTT. It specifies CASSQTGARGTEAFF.

The chain recombines TRBV15 with TRBJ1-3; D ambiguous. This CDR3 comprises 16 residues. V lost 2 bases to trimming and J lost 0 bases, with 11 bases between them. In germline, CDR1 is LNHNV, CDR2 YYDKDF (reference sequence). The CDR3 here is CATSRKSSSSGNTIYF. CDR3 nucleotide sequence: TGTGCCACCAGCAGAAAGAGCTCTAGCTCTGGAAACACCATATATTTT.

In this sample, this clonotype turned up many times. The chain couples TRBV7-2 to TRBJ2-1; possible D gene TRBD1, 5 bases. The CDR3 is 13 residues long. Trimming shortened V by 5 bases and J by 5 bases, and 10 bases separated the two germline ends. Germline V gives CDR1 SGHTA, CDR2 FQGNSA. CDR3 bases: TGTGCCAGCAGCATCGGACACAACAATGAGCAGTTCTTC. Amino acids: CASSIGHNNEQFF. Combining the CDR3 with reference TRBV7-2 and TRBJ2-1 gives the whole variable domain GAGVSQSPSNKVTEKGKDVELRCDPISGHTALYWYRQSLGQGLEFLIYFQGNSAPDKSGLPSDRFSAERTGGSVSTLTIQRTQQEDSAVYLCASSIGHNNEQFFGPGTRLTVL.

This clonotype has at least ten counts. The chain combines TRBV13 with TRBJ2-5, with D perhaps matching TRBD2 (6 bases). V lost 2 bases to trimming and J lost 5 bases, with 12 bases between them. CDR3 length: 14 residues. CDR1 and CDR2 from the germline V gene are PRHDT and FYEKMQ (reference sequence). DNA for the CDR3: TGTGCCAGCAGCTTATCGGCAGGGAGGGAGACCCAGTACTTC. This codes for CASSLSAGRETQYF.

The chain has TRBV27 and TRBJ1-6, with 9 bases matching TRBD1. The CDR3 is made up of 15 amino acids. Germline loops: CDR1 MNHEY, CDR2 SMNVEV (reference sequence). J lost 10 bases, V lost 4 bases, and 8 bases had no gene match. DNA of the CDR3: TGTGCCAGCAGTTGGGGACAGGGCGCCGAGTCACCCCTCCACTTT. Amino acid sequence: CASSWGQGAESPLHF.

This clonotype was detected a few times. The rearrangement links TRBV6-1 to TRBJ2-7; 8 bases are a match to TRBD1. V shed 9 bases and J 5 bases; nucleotides not matched to a gene: 9. The germline V gene has CDR1 MNHNS and CDR2 SASEGT. This CDR3 is built from 13 residues. CDR3 protein: CASQGAPLDEQYF. The CDR3 DNA reads TGTGCCAGTCAGGGGGCGCCTTTGGACGAGCAGTACTTC.

V gene TRBV24-1 combines with J gene TRBJ2-7; D is perhaps TRBD1 or TRBD2 (5 bases each). The CDR3 sequence is 15 residues long. V was clipped by 0 bases and J by 3 bases, with 11 bases between them. Germline CDR1 and CDR2: KGHDR and SFDVKD. The CDR3 sequence is CATSDLWGRYYEQYF. CDR3 coding DNA: TGTGCCACCAGTGATTTGTGGGGACGGTACTACGAGCAGTACTTC.

This rearrangement joins TRBV7-6 to TRBJ1-1; D perhaps matches TRBD1 (6 bases). Germline values: CDR1 SGHVS, CDR2 FNYEAQ. The V gene lost 2 bases and the J gene lost 6 bases, with 10 bases spanning the gap. The CDR3 runs 13 residues. Here the CDR3 reads CASSLLDSPEAFF. The CDR3 DNA reads TGTGCCAGCAGCTTATTGGACAGCCCTGAAGCTTTCTTT.

This chain links TRBV11-2 with TRBJ1-2; D remains ambiguous. Germline V CDR1 and CDR2: SGHAT, FQNNGV. The CDR3 extends over 14 amino acids. V lost 4 bases and J lost 5, with 14 bases in between. The CDR3 here is CASSSDGGWYGYTF. Here the CDR3 DNA reads TGTGCCAGCAGCTCCGACGGAGGATGGTATGGCTACACCTTC.